This is a list of T cell receptor beta chains from one sample in a study of cytomegalovirus exposure and HLA in healthy donors. Data came from immunoSEQ multiplex PCR; TCRdb stores just in-frame clones and leaves some out. The sample carries more than 90,000 clones, 88% recorded once. The specimen was PBMCs. The source is a young man in good health and CMV-seropositive. CDR3s leave out the opening cysteine and the closing phenylalanine or tryptophan. Clone sizes are given selectively: once, few, many, or a class where the clone is expanded.

CDR3aa,v_gene,j_gene,abundance
ASSLGGLAAYEQY,TRBV5-1,TRBJ2-7,-
ASSSAGEAF,TRBV5-6,TRBJ1-1,-
ASSLGTGSNEKLF,TRBV28,TRBJ1-4,-
ASSIGDRERTEAF,TRBV5-1,TRBJ1-1,-
ASSLNHRTGRTDTQY,TRBV7-9,TRBJ2-3,-
ASRRFRQETQY,TRBV2,TRBJ2-5,-
ASSLATSGGYEQY,TRBV7-8,TRBJ2-7,-
ASSLQGGEQF,TRBV7-6,TRBJ2-1,-
ASRLTGLYEQY,TRBV2,TRBJ2-7,-
ASSGDRGGNQPQH,TRBV2,TRBJ1-5,-
ASSQLTGGYNEQF,TRBV14,TRBJ2-1,-
ASRDRETQY,TRBV2,TRBJ2-3,-
ASSQGEQDRADGGPSYEQY,TRBV14,TRBJ2-7,few
ASSLQGQGGPQH,TRBV7-9,TRBJ1-5,-
ASSLVLAGATDTQY,TRBV5-4,TRBJ2-3,-
SVGTRGGNTEAF,TRBV29-1,TRBJ1-1,-
ATSRDLPHTGEKLF,TRBV15,TRBJ1-4,once
ASSPVSGKGGYT,TRBV6-5,TRBJ1-2,-
ASGFLRTGELF,TRBV28,TRBJ2-2,-
ASSETGTGELF,TRBV6-4,TRBJ2-2,-
ASSGDRVTNYGYT,TRBV2,TRBJ1-2,-
ASSPYTGTGNTGELF,TRBV18,TRBJ2-2,-
ASSQGQAKGYTEAF,TRBV5-1,TRBJ1-1,-
ASRGTAHSNQPQH,TRBV6-5,TRBJ1-5,-
ASSGKVGDREDTGELF,TRBV21-1,TRBJ2-2,-
ASTGEIGQPQH,TRBV6-6,TRBJ1-5,-
ASSLEGQNYGYT,TRBV5-1,TRBJ1-2,-
AISDRGGGTDTQY,TRBV10-3,TRBJ2-3,-
ASSFRYATSGGAGEQF,TRBV5-1,TRBJ2-1,-
AISGIAYQPQH,TRBV6-1,TRBJ1-5,-
ASSSPLTEEQF,TRBV7-2,TRBJ2-1,-
ASSSPWGGTYSPLH,TRBV7-9,TRBJ1-6,-
ASSQDASLNYGYT,TRBV4-3,TRBJ1-2,-
ASSHTDRSNSPLH,TRBV4-1,TRBJ1-6,-
ASSFLGGGGYT,TRBV27,TRBJ1-2,-
ASSPPHRGSEAF,TRBV18,TRBJ1-1,-
ASSQGYRVSPLH,TRBV4-3,TRBJ1-6,-
ASSLQGLFNEQF,TRBV19,TRBJ2-1,-
AWTGRGDYEQY,TRBV30,TRBJ2-7,-
ASSQDMGTISNEQF,TRBV4-2,TRBJ2-1,once
ASSGGTAYEGEQY,TRBV5-1,TRBJ2-7,-
ASSQRDSPNTGELF,TRBV4-1,TRBJ2-2,once
ASSLGVSVEETQY,TRBV28,TRBJ2-5,-
ASSLLGAGATYEQY,TRBV28,TRBJ2-7,-
ASSLMGQGNTGELF,TRBV5-1,TRBJ2-2,-
ASSPGTGNTEAF,TRBV5-1,TRBJ1-1,-
ASSPRGSQGNEKLF,TRBV18,TRBJ1-4,-
ASSITGNQPQH,TRBV6-1,TRBJ1-5,once
ASSLGHSGRDTQY,TRBV11-2,TRBJ2-3,-
ASSEGQGLTEAF,TRBV6-1,TRBJ1-1,-
ASSSSSYEQY,TRBV7-9,TRBJ2-7,-
ASSLSWGAGELF,TRBV2,TRBJ2-2,-
ASSESLAGGSEQF,TRBV2,TRBJ2-1,-
ASSLGQGAYNEQF,TRBV5-1,TRBJ2-1,-